This record concerns one T cell receptor (beta chain) sequence. Its antigen is not known. This sample was taken from a study of cytomegalovirus exposure and HLA in healthy donors. Study-wide points: DRB1 showed the most TCR associations and HLA-C the fewest in a later analysis, as rates varied by HLA locus. In an earlier analysis, about 87% or about 30%: the productive usage of most TCR beta V segments. According to reports, the classifier identified cytomegalovirus status with high specificity and sensitivity. The availability of immune exposure information extended only to CMV serostatus.

The germline CDR1 and CDR2 sequences are SEHNR and FQNEAQ (reference sequence). There are 15 residues in the CDR3. The V end lost 5 bases, the J end lost 7 bases, and 21 bases lay between the germline ends. Vbeta (60) and Jbeta (13) primers were used in the PCR. The table came from immunoSEQ multiplex PCR; TCRdb's copy has only in-frame clones and leaves some out. Altogether around 55,000 clones are present, 75% to 80% being singletons, with the ten largest covering approximately 1.3%. The rearrangement links TRBV7-9 to TRBJ2-7; tentative D call: TRBD1 (6 bases). The sequence was obtained from a female donor in good health and CMV-seronegative. Sequencing was performed on PBMCs. Here the CDR3 reads CASSPKGVSTGEQYF. The CDR3, as DNA: TGTGCCAGCAGCCCAAAGGGGGTCTCTACGGGGGAGCAGTACTTC.